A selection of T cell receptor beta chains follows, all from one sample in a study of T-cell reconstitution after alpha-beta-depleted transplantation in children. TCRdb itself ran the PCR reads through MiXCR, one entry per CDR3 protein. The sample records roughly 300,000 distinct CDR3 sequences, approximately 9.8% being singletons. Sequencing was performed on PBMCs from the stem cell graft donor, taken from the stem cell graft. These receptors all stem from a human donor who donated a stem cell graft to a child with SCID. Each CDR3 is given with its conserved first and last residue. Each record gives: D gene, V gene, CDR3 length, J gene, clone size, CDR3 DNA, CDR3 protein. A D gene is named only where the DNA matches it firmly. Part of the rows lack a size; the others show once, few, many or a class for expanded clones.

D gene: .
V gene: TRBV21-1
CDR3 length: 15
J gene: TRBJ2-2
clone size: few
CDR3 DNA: TGTGCCAGCAGCGCCCCTAGCGGGGGGGCCGGGGAGCTGTTTTTT
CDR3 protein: CASSAPSGGAGELFF

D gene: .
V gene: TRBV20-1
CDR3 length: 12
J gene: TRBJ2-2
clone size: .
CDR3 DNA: TGCAGTGCTAGTTTTCTCACCGGGGAGCTGTTTTTT
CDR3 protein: CSASFLTGELFF

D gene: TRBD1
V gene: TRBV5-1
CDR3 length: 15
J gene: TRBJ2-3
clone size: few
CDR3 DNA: TGCGCCAGCAGCTTGATGAGGGGGCTTACAGATACGCAGTATTTT
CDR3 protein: CASSLMRGLTDTQYF

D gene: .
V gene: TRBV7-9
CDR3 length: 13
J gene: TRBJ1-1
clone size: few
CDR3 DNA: TGTGCCAGCAGCGGGGGGGATCACACTGAAGCTTTCTTT
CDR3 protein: CASSGGDHTEAFF

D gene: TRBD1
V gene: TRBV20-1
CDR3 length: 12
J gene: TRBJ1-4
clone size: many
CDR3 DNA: TGCAGTGCTGGGACAGGGCGAGAAAAACTGTTTTTT
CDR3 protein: CSAGTGREKLFF

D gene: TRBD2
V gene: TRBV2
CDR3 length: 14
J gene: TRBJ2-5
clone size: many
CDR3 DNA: TGTGCCAGCAGTGACGGGACTAGTCGGGAGACCCAGTACTTC
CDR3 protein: CASSDGTSRETQYF

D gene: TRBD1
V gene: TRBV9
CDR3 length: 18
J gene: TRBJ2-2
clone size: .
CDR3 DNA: TGTGCCAGCAGCCCGTTCCCCCGGGGACAGGGGATCACCGGGGAGCTGTTTTTT
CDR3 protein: CASSPFPRGQGITGELFF

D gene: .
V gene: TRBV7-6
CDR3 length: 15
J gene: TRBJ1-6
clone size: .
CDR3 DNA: TGTGCCAGCAGCTTAGCGGTCGGGGAGAATTCACCCCTCCACTTT
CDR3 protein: CASSLAVGENSPLHF

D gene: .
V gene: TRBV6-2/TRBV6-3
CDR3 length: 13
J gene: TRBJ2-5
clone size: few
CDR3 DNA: TGTGCCAGCAGTCTACAGTTGCAAGAGACCCAGTACTTC
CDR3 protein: CASSLQLQETQYF

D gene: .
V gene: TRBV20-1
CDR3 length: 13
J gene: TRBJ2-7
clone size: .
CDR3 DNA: TGCAGTGCCCGACAGCCGAACTTCTACGAGCAGTACTTC
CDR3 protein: CSARQPNFYEQYF

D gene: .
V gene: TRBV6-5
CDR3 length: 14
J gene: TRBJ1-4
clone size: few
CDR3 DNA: TGTGCCAGCAGTCACGGGGGCACTAATGAAAAACTGTTTTTT
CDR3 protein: CASSHGGTNEKLFF

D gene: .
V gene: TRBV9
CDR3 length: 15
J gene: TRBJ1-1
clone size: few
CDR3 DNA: TGTGCCAGCAGCGTAGCTTCGGGGGGGACCACTGAAGCTTTCTTT
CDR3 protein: CASSVASGGTTEAFF

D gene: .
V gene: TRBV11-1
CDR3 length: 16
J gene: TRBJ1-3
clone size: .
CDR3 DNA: TGTGCCAGCAGCCAGGACGGAGAGAACTCTGGAAACACCATATATTTT
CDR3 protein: CASSQDGENSGNTIYF

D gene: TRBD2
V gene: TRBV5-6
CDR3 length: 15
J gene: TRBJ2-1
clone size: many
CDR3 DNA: TGTGCCAGCAGCCGGGGGACTAGCGGGGCGAATGAGCAGTTCTTC
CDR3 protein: CASSRGTSGANEQFF

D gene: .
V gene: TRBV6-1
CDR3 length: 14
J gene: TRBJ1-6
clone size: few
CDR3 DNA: TGTGCCCACGGGGCGTTACTACCCGATTCACCCCTCCACTTT
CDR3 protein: CAHGALLPDSPLHF

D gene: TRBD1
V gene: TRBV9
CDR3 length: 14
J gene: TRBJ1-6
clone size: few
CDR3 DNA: TGTGCCAGCAGCGCGGGGGACAGTAATTCACCCCTCCACTTT
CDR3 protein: CASSAGDSNSPLHF

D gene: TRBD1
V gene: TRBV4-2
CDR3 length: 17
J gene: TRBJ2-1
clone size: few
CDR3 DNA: TGTGCCAGCAGCCAAGATCGAGGGACAGAGTTCTCCAATGAGCAGTTCTTC
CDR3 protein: CASSQDRGTEFSNEQFF

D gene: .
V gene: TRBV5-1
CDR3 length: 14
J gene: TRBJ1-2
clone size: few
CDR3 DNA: TGCGCCAGCAGCCCAACTAGGAGTTTAGGTGGCTACACCTTC
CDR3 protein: CASSPTRSLGGYTF

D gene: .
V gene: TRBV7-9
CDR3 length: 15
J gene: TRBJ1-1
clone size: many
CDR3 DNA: TGTGCCAGCAGCTTAGTGGGCGGCATGAACACTGAAGCTTTCTTT
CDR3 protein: CASSLVGGMNTEAFF

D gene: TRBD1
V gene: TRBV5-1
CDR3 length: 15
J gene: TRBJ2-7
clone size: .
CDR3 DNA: TGCGCCAGCAGCTTGGCCGGGACAGCTTCCTACGAGCAGTACTTC
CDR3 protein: CASSLAGTASYEQYF

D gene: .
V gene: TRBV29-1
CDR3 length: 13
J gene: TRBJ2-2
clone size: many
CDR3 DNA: TGCAGCGTTGGGAGGGGCCCACCCGGGGAGCTGTTTTTT
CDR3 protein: CSVGRGPPGELFF

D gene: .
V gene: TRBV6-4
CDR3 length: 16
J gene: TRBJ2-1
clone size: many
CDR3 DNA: TGTGCCAGCAGTGACTCGAGCCCAAGCTCCTACAATGAGCAGTTCTTC
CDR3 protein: CASSDSSPSSYNEQFF

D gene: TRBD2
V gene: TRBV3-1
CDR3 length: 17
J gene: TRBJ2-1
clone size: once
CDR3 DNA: TGTGCCTCCAGCAAAGATAGTTGGCGGGGGGGCGGCGAGGAGCAGTTCTTC
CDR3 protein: CASSKDSWRGGGEEQFF

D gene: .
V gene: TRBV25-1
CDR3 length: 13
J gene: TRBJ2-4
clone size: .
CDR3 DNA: TGTGCCAGCAGTCTACAGGGAAGGAACATTCAGTACTTC
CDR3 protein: CASSLQGRNIQYF

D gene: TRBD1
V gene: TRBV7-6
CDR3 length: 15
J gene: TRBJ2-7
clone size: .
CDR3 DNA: TGTGCCAGCAGCCCGGGACAGGGGCTTTCCTACGAGCAGTACTTC
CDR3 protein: CASSPGQGLSYEQYF

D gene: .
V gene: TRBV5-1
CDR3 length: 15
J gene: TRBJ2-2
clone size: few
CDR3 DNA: TGCGCCAGCAGCTTGGTGGCTAGCTCGACCGGGGAGCTGTTTTTT
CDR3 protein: CASSLVASSTGELFF

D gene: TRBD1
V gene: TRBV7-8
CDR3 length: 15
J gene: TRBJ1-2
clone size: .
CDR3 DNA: TGTGCCAGCAGCTCGTCCCGGGACAGGGCTAGTGGCTACACCTTC
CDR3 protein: CASSSSRDRASGYTF

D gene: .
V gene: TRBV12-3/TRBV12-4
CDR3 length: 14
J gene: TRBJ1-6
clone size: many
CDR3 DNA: TGTGCCACCGTTGAGGGACTTGGCGGTTCACCCCTCCACTTT
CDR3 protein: CATVEGLGGSPLHF

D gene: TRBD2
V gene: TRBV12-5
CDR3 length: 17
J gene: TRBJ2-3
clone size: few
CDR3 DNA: TGTGCTAGTGGTTTCTTTAGACTAGCGGGGGGGACAGATACGCAGTATTTT
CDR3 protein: CASGFFRLAGGTDTQYF

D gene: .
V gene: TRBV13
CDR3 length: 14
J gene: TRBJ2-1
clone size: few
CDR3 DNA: TGTGCCAGCAGCCTCCTCGGGAGTAACAATGAGCAGTTCTTC
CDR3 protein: CASSLLGSNNEQFF

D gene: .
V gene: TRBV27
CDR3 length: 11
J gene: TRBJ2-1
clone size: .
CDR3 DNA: TGTGCCAGCAGCGCAGGGAATGAGCAGTTCTTC
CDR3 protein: CASSAGNEQFF

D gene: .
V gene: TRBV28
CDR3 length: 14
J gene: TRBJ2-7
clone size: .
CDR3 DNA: TGTGCCAGCATTCTGGAGGGGGAGGTGTACGAGCAGTACTTC
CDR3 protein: CASILEGEVYEQYF

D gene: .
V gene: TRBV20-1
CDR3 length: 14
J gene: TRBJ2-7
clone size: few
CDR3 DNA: TGCAGTGCTACCGGGACACGTAACGGGTACGAGCAGTACTTC
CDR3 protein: CSATGTRNGYEQYF

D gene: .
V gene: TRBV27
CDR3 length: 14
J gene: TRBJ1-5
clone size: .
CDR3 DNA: TGTGCCAGCAGTTCAGCGTTTAGCAATCAGCCCCAGCATTTT
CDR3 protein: CASSSAFSNQPQHF

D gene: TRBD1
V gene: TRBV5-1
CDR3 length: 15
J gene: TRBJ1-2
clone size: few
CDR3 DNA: TGCGCCAGCAGCTTGGCCGGACAGGGGGCGGAAGGCTACACCTTC
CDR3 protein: CASSLAGQGAEGYTF

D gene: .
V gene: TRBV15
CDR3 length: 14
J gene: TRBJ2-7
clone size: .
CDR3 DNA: TGTGCCACCAGCAGAGTCGTGGGGTTGGGCGAGCAGTACTTC
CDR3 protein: CATSRVVGLGEQYF

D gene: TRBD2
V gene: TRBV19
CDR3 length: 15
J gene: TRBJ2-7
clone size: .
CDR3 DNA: TGTGCCAGTAGCGCGGGGGACGGTGGCTCCTACGAGCAGTACTTC
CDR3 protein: CASSAGDGGSYEQYF

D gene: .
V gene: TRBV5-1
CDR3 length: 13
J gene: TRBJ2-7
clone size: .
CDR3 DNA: TGCGCCAGCAGGGCCTGGACCGGCTACGAGCAGTACTTC
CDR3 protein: CASRAWTGYEQYF

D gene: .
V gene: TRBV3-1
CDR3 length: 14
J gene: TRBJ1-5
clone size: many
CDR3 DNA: TGTGCCAGCAGCCATGGGGGGAAGGAACAGCCCCAGCATTTT
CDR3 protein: CASSHGGKEQPQHF

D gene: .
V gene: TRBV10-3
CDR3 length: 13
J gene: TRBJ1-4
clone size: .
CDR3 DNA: TGTGCCATCAGCGAGGGACCTAATGAAAAACTGTTTTTT
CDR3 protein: CAISEGPNEKLFF

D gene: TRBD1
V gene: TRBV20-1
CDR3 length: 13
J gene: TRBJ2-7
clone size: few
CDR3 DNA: TGCAGTGCTATCGACAGGGTTCACTACGAGCAGTACTTC
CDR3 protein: CSAIDRVHYEQYF

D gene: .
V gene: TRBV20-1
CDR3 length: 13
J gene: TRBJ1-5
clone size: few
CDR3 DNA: TGCAGTGCTAGAGACGCCAGAGGTCAGCCCCAGCATTTT
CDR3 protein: CSARDARGQPQHF

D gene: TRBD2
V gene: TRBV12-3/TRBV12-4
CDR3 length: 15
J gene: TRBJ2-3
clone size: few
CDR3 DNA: TGTGCCAGCAGTTTAACTAGCGGGGGAGTAGATACGCAGTATTTT
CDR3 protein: CASSLTSGGVDTQYF

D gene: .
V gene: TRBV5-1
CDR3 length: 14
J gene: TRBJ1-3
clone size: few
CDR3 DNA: TGCGCCAGCAGCTTGGAGTCAACTGGAAACACCATATATTTT
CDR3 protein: CASSLESTGNTIYF

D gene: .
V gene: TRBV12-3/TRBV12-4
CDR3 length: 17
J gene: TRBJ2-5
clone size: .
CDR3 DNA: TGTGCCAGCAGTTTAGCAAAAAGGACGTGGAGACAAGAGACCCAGTACTTC
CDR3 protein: CASSLAKRTWRQETQYF

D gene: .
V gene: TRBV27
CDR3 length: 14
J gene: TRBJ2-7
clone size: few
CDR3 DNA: TGTGCCAGCAGTCGGGACTGGGGGACCTACGAGCAGTACTTC
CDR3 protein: CASSRDWGTYEQYF